The sequence of this TCR beta chain was determined in a study of CD4 T cells in relation to SARS-CoV-2 and coronaviruses. For this clone: What it binds is not known.

The J segment lost 8 bases and the V segment lost 5 bases, leaving 10 bases of the junction unmatched. Germline V lookup: CDR1 KGHSH, CDR2 LQKENI. CDR3 length equals 15 residues. The protocol was immunoSEQ multiplex PCR, while the TCRdb copy is restricted to in-frame clones and leaves out a portion. Here the sample spans about 21,000 clones, roughly 76% being singletons. The unexposed donors gave CD4+ T cells in about 2011-2018, prior to COVID-19. Isolation of CD4+ T cells took place after less than 13 days in culture. Cells permitting, SARS-CoV-2 S/N and four cold-coronavirus spikes were tested on unexposed-donor CD4+ T cells. On days 3 and 7, cultures got half fresh IL-2 medium.

This chain uses TRBV18 with TRBJ2-1, with TRBD2 identical over 9 bases. The sequence was collected from a human donor in good health. The sample taken for sequencing was CD4+ T cells from PBMCs, cultured in vitro. The CDR3 region has the DNA TGTGCCAGCTCAACCAGCCAGCGGGAGGTCTATGAGCAGTTCTTC. It translates to CASSTSQREVYEQFF. The full variable domain, with the rest looked up from reference TRBV18 and TRBJ2-1, is NAGVMQNPRHLVRRRGQEARLRCSPMKGHSHVYWYRQLPEEGLKFMVYLQKENIIDESGMPKERFSAEFPKEGPSILRIQQVVRGDSAAYFCASSTSQREVYEQFFGPGTRLTVL.